This TCR beta chain was profiled in a study of CD8 T cells in Susac syndrome (dated by TCRdb to the late 2010s). As for the study more broadly: The study used repertoire sequencing to test whether antigen drove CD8+ T cell activation and differentiation in Susac syndrome. Broader findings and caveats from the paper: The study acknowledged that relatively few individuals were included in the TCR sequencing and HLA analysis.

Peripheral blood CD8+ and CD4+ T cells from healthy donors, Susac syndrome patients and multiple sclerosis patients were profiled by high-throughput TCR beta sequencing. The multiple sclerosis controls were treatment-naive patients whose relapsing-remitting disease, either stable or active, fulfilled the revised McDonald criteria. Bulk CD8+ and CD4+ T cells were purified by magnetic negative isolation, whereas CD8+ TEMRA cells were enriched by FACS. Blood was drawn into EDTA tubes, processed within 24 hours, and PBMCs were isolated by density gradient centrifugation. PBMCs intended for TCR sequencing were frozen in liquid nitrogen and were later thawed in a 37 degrees C water bath. The sorted or isolated CD4+, CD8+ and CD8+ TEMRA cells reached a purity of at least 90%. Regarding this clonotype: This receptor's antigen is unknown. Qualities for individual bases were not recorded, and no much larger clone is one base off.

RNA was extracted using the RNeasy kit, and roughly 0.5 to 1 ug of the RNA was reverse transcribed with random hexamers. The immunoSEQ multiplex PCR assay, covering 54 Vbeta and 13 Jbeta segments, was used to amplify TCR beta CDR3 regions. To correct PCR amplification bias, a synthetic template baseline was used for both primer optimization and computational correction. Turning to the authors' computational methods: Reads were assigned to V, D and J genes according to IMGT and analyzed in immunoSEQ Analyzer, with only productive sequences retained. To calculate clonality, Shannon entropy was normalized by log2 of the number of productive unique sequences and then subtracted from one. For each patient and control, public and private clones were evaluated among the 100 most prevalent clones. Susac-specific clones were defined as absent from healthy and MS cohorts, approximately 1,000 published viral clones and other ImmuneACCESS disease sequences. The raw public data were reprocessed by TCRdb itself: fastp quality trimming at Q25, MiXCR clonotype calling, in-frame beta chains only. Identical CDR3 proteins give one entry, which carries the most common genes and DNA. For this entry, the V and J calls and clone size follow TCRdb and not the study's own pipeline. In this sample the table shows about 250,000 distinct CDR3 sequences, roughly 93% of which occur a single time. Around 0.07% of the sample belongs to the ten largest clones.

From its cysteine to its phenylalanine, the CDR3 spans 16 amino acids. Only the CDR3 DNA stays, 48 bases, in frame from base 1. The germline V gene (reference sequence) specifies SEHNR as CDR1 and FQNEAQ as CDR2. V lost 5 bases and J lost 1 base, and the count of bases not matched to a germline gene is 7. Sequenced: CD4+ T cells from PBMCs. The sequence was obtained from a human donor with multiple sclerosis. Recombination linked TRBV7-9 to TRBJ1-1; 10 middle bases align to TRBD1. The CDR3 here reads CASSPSRTGGNTEAFF. The DNA sequence follows: TGTGCCAGCAGCCCCAGTCGGACAGGGGGGAACACTGAAGCTTTCTTT.